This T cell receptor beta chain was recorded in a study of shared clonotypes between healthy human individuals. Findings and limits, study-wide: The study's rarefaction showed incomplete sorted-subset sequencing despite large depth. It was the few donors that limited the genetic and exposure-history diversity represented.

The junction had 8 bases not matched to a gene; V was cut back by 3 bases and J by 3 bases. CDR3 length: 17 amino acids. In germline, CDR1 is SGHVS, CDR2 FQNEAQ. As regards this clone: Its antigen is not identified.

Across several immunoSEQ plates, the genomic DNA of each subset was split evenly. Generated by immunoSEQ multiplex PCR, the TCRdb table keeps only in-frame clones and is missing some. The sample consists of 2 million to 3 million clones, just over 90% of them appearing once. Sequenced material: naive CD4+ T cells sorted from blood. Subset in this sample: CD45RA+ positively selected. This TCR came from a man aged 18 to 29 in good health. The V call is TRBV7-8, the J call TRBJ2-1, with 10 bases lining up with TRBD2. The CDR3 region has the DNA TGTGCCAGCAGCTTGGAAGGCGGGACTAGCGTCTACAATGAGCAGTTCTTC. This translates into CASSLEGGTSVYNEQFF. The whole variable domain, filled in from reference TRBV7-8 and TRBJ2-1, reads GAGVSQSPRYKVAKRGQDVALRCDPISGHVSLFWYQQALGQGPEFLTYFQNEAQLDKSGLPSDRFFAERPEGSVSTLKIQRTQQEDSAVYLCASSLEGGTSVYNEQFFGPGTRLTVL.